This TCR beta chain was sequenced during a study of cytomegalovirus exposure and HLA in healthy donors. Study-level results: A highly shared variant cluster was judged a likely technical artifact.

Primers for the PCR totalled 60 Vbeta and 13 Jbeta. The method was immunoSEQ multiplex PCR; TCRdb's version includes in-frame clones alone and lacks a portion of them. Here the sample spans roughly 100,000 clones, 60% to 80% being singletons. V was shortened by 10 bases and J by 1 base, with 14 bases between the two germline ends. Looked up from germline, CDR1 is MDHEN and CDR2 is SYDVKM. The CDR3 covers 14 residues. This clone has just a few counts. As yet, its antigen is unknown. The TCR originated in a woman aged 45-59 years in good health and CMV-seropositive. This chain uses TRBV28 with TRBJ2-1, with D perhaps TRBD2 (7 bases). Sequencing was performed on PBMCs. The CDR3 here is CATRGGGSYNEQFF. CDR3 DNA sequence: TGTGCCACCAGAGGGGGGGGTTCCTACAATGAGCAGTTCTTC.